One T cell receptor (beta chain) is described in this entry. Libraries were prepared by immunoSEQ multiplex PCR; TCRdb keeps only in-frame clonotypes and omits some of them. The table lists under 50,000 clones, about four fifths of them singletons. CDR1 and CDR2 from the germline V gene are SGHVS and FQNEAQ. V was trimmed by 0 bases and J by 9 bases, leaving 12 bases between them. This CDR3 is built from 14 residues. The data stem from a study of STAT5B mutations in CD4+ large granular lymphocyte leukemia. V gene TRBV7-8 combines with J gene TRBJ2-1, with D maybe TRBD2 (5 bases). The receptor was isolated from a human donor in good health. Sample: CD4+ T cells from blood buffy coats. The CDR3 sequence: CASSLAEASGEQFF. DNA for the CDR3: TGTGCCAGCAGCTTAGCGGAGGCTAGTGGTGAGCAGTTCTTC.